This record concerns one T cell receptor beta chain sequence. Antigen unknown. The CDR3 has 11 amino acids. V gave up 2 bases and J gave up 5 bases, with 3 bases separating them. From germline, CDR1 is MDHEN and CDR2 SYDVKM. Via MiXCR, TCRdb re-called the reads, giving one row per CDR3 protein. The sample consists of 40,000 to 55,000 distinct CDR3 sequences, roughly 22% of them appearing once. This entry is derived from a study of T cell repertoires in cytomegalovirus infection. This receptor was identified in a human donor in good health (CMV status not recorded). Some clones in this sample may be carry-over from other donors' samples. The V gene is TRBV28, the J gene TRBJ2-5; D unclear. The sample was CD8+ T cells from cultured PBMCs, taken from culture after CMV antigen stimulation. The CDR3 spells CASSLTETQYF. The CDR3 DNA sequence: TGTGCCAGCAGTTTAACGGAGACCCAGTACTTC.